These T cell receptor beta chains were read from a single sample in a study of Tregs in tolerant kidney transplant recipients. Assay: immunoSEQ multiplex PCR; the TCRdb copy retains only in-frame clones and omits some. The table records approximately 260,000 clones, about four fifths of them present only once. Sequencing was done on a sample of CD4+ T cells from blood. All receptors derive from a human donor in good health. Each CDR3 is given without its conserved first and last residue.

v_call | cdr3_aa
TRBV7-6 | ASSSSAGGPGEQY
TRBV6-5 | ASSYSRTAEQPQH
TRBV12-5 | ASGPDRLNSPLH
TRBV5-1 | ASSLPGQVNEKLF
TRBV6-1 | ASSEAASYEQY
TRBV2 | ASRVDSGGESPLH
TRBV4-1 | ASSQPLSRVPGYT
TRBV6-1 | ASSEGVTSVQY
TRBV5-1 | ASSPGQGGEKLF
TRBV6-5 | ASSYLKGATGELF
TRBV6-1 | ASSEAGQRVYEQY
TRBV10-2 | ASSERGNGYT